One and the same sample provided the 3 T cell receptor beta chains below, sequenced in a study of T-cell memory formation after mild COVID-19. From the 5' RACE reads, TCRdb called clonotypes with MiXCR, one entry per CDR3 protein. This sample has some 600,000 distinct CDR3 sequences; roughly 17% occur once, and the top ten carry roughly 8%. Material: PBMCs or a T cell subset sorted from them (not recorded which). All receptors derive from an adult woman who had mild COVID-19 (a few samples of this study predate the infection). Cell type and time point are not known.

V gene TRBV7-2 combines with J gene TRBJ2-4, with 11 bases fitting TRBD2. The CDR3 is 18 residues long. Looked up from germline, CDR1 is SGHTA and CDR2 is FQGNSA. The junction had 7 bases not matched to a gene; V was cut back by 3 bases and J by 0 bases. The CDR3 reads CASSFGGLAELAKNIQYF. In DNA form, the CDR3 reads TGTGCCAGCAGCTTCGGGGGACTAGCGGAACTAGCCAAAAACATTCAGTACTTC.

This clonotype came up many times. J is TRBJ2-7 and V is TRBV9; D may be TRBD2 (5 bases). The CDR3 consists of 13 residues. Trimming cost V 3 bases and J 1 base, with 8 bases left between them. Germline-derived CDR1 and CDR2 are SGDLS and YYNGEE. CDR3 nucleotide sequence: TGTGCCAGCAGCGCTGGGAGTTCCTACGAGCAGTACTTC. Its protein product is CASSAGSSYEQYF.

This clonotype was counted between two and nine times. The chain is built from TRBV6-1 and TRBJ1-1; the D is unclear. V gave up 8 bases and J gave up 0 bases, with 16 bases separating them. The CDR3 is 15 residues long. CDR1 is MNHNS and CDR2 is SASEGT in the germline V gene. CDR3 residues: CASSSQATLNTEAFF. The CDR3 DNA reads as TGTGCCAGCTCTTCGCAGGCGACGTTGAACACTGAAGCTTTCTTT.